Presented here are 28 T cell receptor beta chains from one specimen sequenced in a study of vaccination and CD4 T cells after COVID-19. The Oncomine TCR Beta short-read assay was what sequenced the DNA obtained from cultured CD4+ T cells. MiXCR, run by TCRdb on the PCR reads, gives a single entry per CDR3 protein. In the table there are around 18,000 distinct CDR3 sequences, roughly 77% of which are singletons. Treatment in this sample: approximately nine-day PBMC culture with coronavirus spike peptide pools or control peptides (ViraFEST assay). The antigens these receptors bind are not known. Input material: CD4+ T cells from blood, cultured in vitro. Receptors originate from a human donor who had recovered from COVID-19.

Written as DNA, the CDR3 is TGTGCCAGCAGCTCCCGGACAGGGGGCACTGAAGCTTTCTTT. This gives the protein CASSSRTGGTEAFF. This rearrangement joins TRBV7-9 to TRBJ1-1, with TRBD1 matching over 10 bases. Looked up from germline, CDR1 is SEHNR and CDR2 is FQNEAQ (reference sequence). CDR3 length: 14 amino acids. J gave up 4 bases and V 4 bases, and 3 bases lay outside the gene matches.

This chain uses TRBV5-4 with TRBJ2-3; a possible D gene is TRBD2 (6 bases). Germline V lookup: CDR1 SGHNT, CDR2 YYREEE (reference sequence). There are 15 residues in the CDR3. Trimming stripped 4 bases from V and 1 base from J, with 13 bases between. DNA of the CDR3: TGTGCCAGCAGCCGCTATTCTAGCGGCACAGATACGCAGTATTTT. Residues: CASSRYSSGTDTQYF.

This chain uses TRBV11-2 with TRBJ1-2, with 8 bases fitting TRBD1. Losses at the gene ends were 1 base for V and 2 bases for J; bases not matched to a gene: 3. Germline lookup yields CDR1 SGHAT and CDR2 FQNNGV. The CDR3 totals 15 residues. This CDR3 reads CASSLVRGPNYGYTF. The CDR3 nucleotides read TGTGCCAGCAGCTTAGTCAGGGGGCCCAACTATGGCTACACCTTC.

This rearrangement joins TRBV28 to TRBJ1-1, with no clear D. V was clipped by 6 bases and J by 2 bases, with 4 bases between them. The CDR3 is 11 residues long. Germline assignment: CDR1 MDHEN and CDR2 SYDVKM. CDR3 protein: CASRINTEAFF. CDR3 DNA: TGTGCCAGCAGGATTAACACTGAAGCTTTCTTT.

The chain couples TRBV7-2 to TRBJ1-6, with 8 bases identical to TRBD1. V was pared by 1 base and J by 10 bases, with 6 bases of the junction left unmatched. CDR1 and CDR2 from the germline V gene are SGHTA and FQGNSA. The CDR3 contains 15 residues. CDR3 sequence reads: CASSLVGTGSSPLHF. CDR3 DNA: TGTGCCAGCAGCTTAGTAGGGACAGGATCCTCACCCCTCCACTTT.

This clonotype was detected only a few times. The chain joins TRBV27 to TRBJ2-7; D is ambiguous. The CDR3 length is 13 residues. With 4 bases removed from V and 3 bases from J, the gap between germline ends came to 10 bases. Germline values: CDR1 MNHEY, CDR2 SMNVEV (reference sequence). CDR3 nucleotide sequence: TGTGCCAGCAGTTGGTTACATTACTACGAGCAGTACTTC. Encoded protein: CASSWLHYYEQYF.

The genes are TRBV18 and TRBJ1-2; D unclear. Germline CDR1 and CDR2: KGHSH and LQKENI. Trimming removed 2 bases from V and 7 bases from J, with 14 bases in between. The CDR3 is made up of 14 amino acids. DNA for the CDR3: TGTGCCAGCTCACCAGTTTCCCCTGATGCTGGCTACACCTTC. Translation: CASSPVSPDAGYTF.

This clonotype has a handful of counts. This chain connects TRBV7-9 to TRBJ2-3; 8 nucleotides match TRBD2. J gave up 3 bases and V 1 base, and 3 bases lay outside the gene matches. The CDR3 covers 15 residues. Germline V CDR1 and CDR2: SEHNR, FQNEAQ (reference sequence). The CDR3 DNA sequence: TGTGCCAGCAGCTTAGAGGGCGGGAGGACAGATACGCAGTATTTT. Translating it yields CASSLEGGRTDTQYF.

V gene TRBV24-1 combines with J gene TRBJ2-2; TRBD1 matches 10 bases. The V and J ends lost 3 bases and 2 bases, in that order; junction bases with no gene match: 2. CDR3 length equals 16 residues. The germline gives CDR1 KGHDR, CDR2 SFDVKD. The CDR3 DNA reads TGTGCCACCAGTGATGACAGGGGGCCCAACACCGGGGAGCTGTTTTTT. Its protein is CATSDDRGPNTGELFF.

The chain is built from TRBV6-2 or TRBV6-3 and TRBJ1-2; D is possibly TRBD1 (6 bases). Trimming removed 5 bases from V and 8 bases from J, with 15 bases in between. This CDR3 region has 13 residues. Germline V gene sequence: CDR1 MNHEY, CDR2 SVGEGT. In nucleotides, the CDR3 is TGTGCCAGCAGTCTACAGGGTTCTTTCGGCTACACCTTC. This codes for CASSLQGSFGYTF.

This clonotype appeared a single time. The genes are TRBV6-1 and TRBJ1-6, with 8 bases identical to TRBD1. This CDR3 comprises 14 residues. The germline V gene has CDR1 MNHNS and CDR2 SASEGT. The J segment lost 7 bases and the V segment lost 6 bases, leaving 5 bases of the junction unmatched. CDR3 DNA sequence: TGTGCCAGCAGAGGGACAGGAGAGAATTCACCCCTCCACTTT. Its translation is CASRGTGENSPLHF.

The chain links TRBV4-2 to TRBJ1-5; TRBD1 might be the D (5 bases). The CDR3 consists of 15 residues. Trimming removed 3 bases from V and 5 bases from J, with 14 bases in between. Germline CDR1 is LGHNA and CDR2 is YNFKEQ. The CDR3: CASSHATGGDQPQHF. CDR3 in DNA: TGTGCCAGCAGCCACGCAACCGGGGGGGATCAGCCCCAGCATTTT.

V is TRBV11-2 and J is TRBJ1-6; D not resolved. The CDR3 loop spans 14 amino acids. Deletions cut 0 bases from V and 8 bases from J, with 8 bases between. Germline lookup yields CDR1 SGHAT and CDR2 FQNNGV. Written as DNA, the CDR3 is TGTGCCAGCAGCTTAGAGGGCCGATATTCACCCCTCCACTTT. The encoded protein is CASSLEGRYSPLHF.

The V and J genes are TRBV2 and TRBJ2-7; 7 bases fit TRBD1. CDR3 length: 14 residues. The J segment lost 3 bases and the V segment lost 6 bases, leaving 8 bases of the junction unmatched. Germline CDR1 is SNHLY and CDR2 is FYNNEI. CDR3 region: CASSGTAGYYEQYF. The CDR3 bases are TGTGCCAGCAGCGGGACAGCCGGCTACTACGAGCAGTACTTC.

The chain is built from TRBV10-3 and TRBJ2-1, with a tentative D call TRBD2 (6 bases). Germline V gene sequence: CDR1 ENHRY, CDR2 SYGVKD. The CDR3 consists of 13 residues. V lost 7 bases, J lost 0 bases, and 7 bases lay in between. The CDR3 nucleotides read TGTGCCATCACGACTAGCTCCTACAATGAGCAGTTCTTC. Translated: CAITTSSYNEQFF.

The chain has TRBV27 and TRBJ2-5; D is perhaps TRBD2 (5 bases). The CDR3 runs 14 residues. Trimming pared 3 bases from V and 5 bases from J, leaving 13 bases between. Germline V lookup: CDR1 MNHEY, CDR2 SMNVEV (reference sequence). CDR3 sequence reads: CASSFRRSQETQYF. The CDR3, as DNA: TGTGCCAGCAGTTTTAGGAGGTCACAGGAGACCCAGTACTTC.

The chain uses TRBV2 and TRBJ1-5; 8 positions match TRBD1. Germline CDR1 is SNHLY and CDR2 is FYNNEI. CDR3 length: 13 residues. Unmatched junction bases numbered 5, after V lost 8 bases and J lost 5 bases. This chain's CDR3 is CASGQGGYQPQHF. CDR3 nucleotides: TGTGCCAGCGGACAGGGCGGCTATCAGCCCCAGCATTTT.

This clonotype was counted once. For the CDR3, the DNA is TGTGCCAGCAGCAAAGGGGCAGGGGGCGCATCGGATACGCAGTATTTT. Translating it yields CASSKGAGGASDTQYF. V is TRBV7-3 and J is TRBJ2-3; TRBD1 agrees at 8 bases. The germline CDR1 and CDR2 sequences are SGHTA and FQGTGA. The CDR3 spans 16 residues. With 5 bases clipped from V and 6 bases from J, the junction kept 13 bases outside the gene matches.

The chain carries TRBV10-2 and TRBJ1-2; D is unclear. The CDR3 sequence is 14 residues long. V was shortened by 2 bases and J by 0 bases, with 7 bases between the two germline ends. CDR1 and CDR2 from the germline V gene are WSHSY and SAAADI. CDR3 bases: TGCGCCAGCAGTGAGGTCTCAGCTAACTATGGCTACACCTTC. Translation: CASSEVSANYGYTF.

The chain has TRBV6-1 and TRBJ1-5; D is undetermined. There are 16 residues in the CDR3. V lost 5 bases to trimming and J lost 10 bases, with 24 bases between them. Germline-derived CDR1 and CDR2 are MNHNS and SASEGT. The CDR3 protein is CASSPLGLSQPQPQHF. For the CDR3, the DNA is TGTGCCAGCAGTCCTCTGGGTCTCTCTCAACCCCAACCCCAGCATTTT.

CDR3 amino acids: CSAYGPIAGAKDTQYF. CDR3 DNA: TGCAGTGCTTATGGCCCTATAGCGGGGGCTAAAGATACGCAGTATTTT. This chain connects TRBV20-1 to TRBJ2-3; 9 bases line up with TRBD2. The CDR3 runs 16 residues. Germline trimming cut 5 bases from V and 5 bases from J; bases unmatched to any gene: 14. The germline V gene has CDR1 DFQATT and CDR2 SNEGSKA (reference sequence).

The chain combines TRBV7-9 with TRBJ1-2; 7 positions agree with TRBD1. Germline V gene sequence: CDR1 SEHNR, CDR2 FQNEAQ (reference sequence). V lost 0 bases, J lost 3 bases, and 1 base stayed unmatched. The CDR3 has 14 amino acids. The CDR3 region is CASSLAGGDYGYTF. CDR3 bases: TGTGCCAGCAGCTTAGCAGGGGGCGACTATGGCTACACCTTC.

This sequence joins TRBV19 and TRBJ1-2; possible D gene TRBD1, 6 bases. The germline gives CDR1 LNHDA, CDR2 SQIVND (reference sequence). The V end was cut by 5 bases, the J end by 4 bases, with 11 bases between. This CDR3 region has 13 residues. The CDR3 DNA sequence: TGTGCCAGTAGTTTACAGGGACCCTATGGCTACACCTTC. Amino acid sequence: CASSLQGPYGYTF.

This clonotype was observed a handful of times. The chain recombines TRBV11-3 with TRBJ2-2; 8 nucleotides agree with TRBD2. In germline, CDR1 is SGHNT, CDR2 YENEEA. The CDR3 contains 15 residues. V was pared by 7 bases and J by 5 bases, with 9 bases of the junction left unmatched. The CDR3 reads CASTFGGGDTGELFF. In nucleotides, the CDR3 is TGTGCCAGCACGTTCGGGGGGGGAGATACCGGGGAGCTGTTTTTT.

This clonotype was seen a few times. The chain employs TRBV20-1 and TRBJ1-2; D is undetermined. This CDR3 is 13 amino acids long. V was pared by 3 bases and J by 0 bases, with 8 bases between. Germline CDR1 DFQATT, CDR2 SNEGSKA (reference sequence). The DNA for the CDR3 is TGCAGTGCTAGTAGCAAGGCTAACTATGGCTACACCTTC. Its translation: CSASSKANYGYTF.

J is TRBJ1-1 and V is TRBV7-9; TRBD1 might be the D (5 bases). CDR1 is SEHNR, CDR2 FQNEAQ, per germline (reference sequence). This CDR3 has 12 amino acids. V gave up 4 bases and J gave up 4 bases, with 7 bases separating them. CDR3 sequence reads: CASSSQGTEAFF. The CDR3 DNA sequence: TGTGCCAGCAGCTCCCAGGGCACTGAAGCTTTCTTT.

V and J are TRBV28 and TRBJ1-5, with D perhaps matching TRBD1 (6 bases). V lost 6 bases to trimming and J lost 7 bases, with 16 bases between them. The CDR3 contains 14 residues. In germline, CDR1 is MDHEN, CDR2 SYDVKM. As DNA, the CDR3 is TGTGCCAGCAGACGCACAGGGTTTCGGCAGCCCCAGCATTTT. It translates to CASRRTGFRQPQHF.

CDR3 sequence: CASSQDLVPGQSNTIYF. In nucleotides, the CDR3 is TGCGCCAGCAGCCAAGATCTCGTCCCCGGCCAATCAAACACCATATATTTT. The chain has TRBV4-1 and TRBJ1-3; D gene ambiguous. CDR1 and CDR2 (germline): MGHRA, YSYEKL. V lost 0 bases and J 6 bases, leaving 18 bases between the germline ends. CDR3 length: 17 amino acids.